This passage covers 10 T cell receptor beta chains from one sample sequenced in a study of a mutant IDH1 vaccine in newly diagnosed glioma. Described time point: week 5, during vaccination. Every vaccine dose comprised 300 ug of mutant IDH1 20-mer peptide plus topical imiquimod. Clones were read by immunoSEQ multiplex PCR, and TCRdb kept only the in-frame ones, dropping some. The sample lists 50,000 to 70,000 clones; approximately 80% were seen once. Their antigens are not known. This specimen was PBMCs, taken from a glioma patient whose treatment included an IDH1 peptide vaccine. The origin of the receptors is a woman aged 18-29 years with glioma. Some clones in this sample may be carry-over from other donors' samples.

The chain is built from TRBV6-5 and TRBJ2-7; possibly TRBD2 for D (6 bases). The length of the CDR3 is 14 residues. Trimming stripped 2 bases from V and 5 bases from J, with 13 bases between. The V gene's germline CDR1 is MNHEY and CDR2 SVGAGI. In DNA, the CDR3 is TGTGCCAGCAGTTACGCGGGGCCGGTTCACGAGCAGTACTTC. Translation gives CASSYAGPVHEQYF.

This clone was detected only once. This chain links TRBV7-9 with TRBJ1-1; TRBD1 matches at 10 bases. The CDR3 is made up of 15 amino acids. Per germline, CDR1 SEHNR and CDR2 FQNEAQ (reference sequence). J was trimmed by 5 bases and V by 1 base; bases with no gene match: 4. In DNA, the CDR3 is TGTGCCAGCAGCTTAGGACAGGGGGCCGGGACTGAAGCTTTCTTT. Amino acid sequence: CASSLGQGAGTEAFF.

This sequence joins TRBV5-4 and TRBJ1-2; maybe TRBD1 (5 bases). V shed 1 base and J shed 6 bases, with 10 bases lying between them. Germline CDR1 reads SGHNT; CDR2 reads YYREEE (reference sequence). The CDR3 sequence is 13 residues long. The DNA for the CDR3 is TGTGCCAGCAGCTTGATCGGGGGGAATGGCTACACCTTC. Amino acid sequence: CASSLIGGNGYTF.

The sample holds one count of this clone. This chain joins TRBV4-1 and TRBJ2-3, with a possible D match to TRBD1 (5 bases). Germline CDR1 MGHRA, CDR2 YSYEKL. The CDR3 is 14 residues long. Trimming shortened V by 4 bases and J by 2 bases, and 10 bases separated the two germline ends. DNA of the CDR3: TGCGCCAGCAGCCTTAGACAGACCACAGATACGCAGTATTTT. This codes for CASSLRQTTDTQYF.

This rearrangement joins TRBV5-1 to TRBJ1-2, with a weak D call TRBD1 (5 bases). This CDR3 contains 15 residues. Per germline, CDR1 SGHRS and CDR2 YFSETQ. Trimming cost V 1 base and J 5 bases, with 15 bases left between them. The DNA for the CDR3 is TGCGCCAGCAGCTTGATAGAGGGTGGGACTTATGGCTACACCTTC. Its translation: CASSLIEGGTYGYTF.

This clone is labeled as medium-sized (0.01 to 0.1%). This chain links TRBV5-1 with TRBJ1-2; D not resolved. Germline CDR1 SGHRS, CDR2 YFSETQ. Trimming removed 3 bases at V and 8 bases at J, with 14 bases between. CDR3 length: 13 amino acids. The CDR3 sequence: CASSSTGMGGYTF. The CDR3 DNA reads TGCGCCAGCAGCTCGACGGGTATGGGGGGCTACACCTTC.

Only a few counts were recorded for this clone. V usage is TRBV4-1 and J usage is TRBJ1-1; TRBD1 matches at 7 bases. Losses at the gene ends were 1 base for V and 2 bases for J; bases not matched to a gene: 7. The CDR3 is made up of 16 amino acids. Germline V gives CDR1 MGHRA, CDR2 YSYEKL. DNA for the CDR3: TGCGCCAGCAGCCAAGTAACAGGGGCGGTAAACACTGAAGCTTTCTTT. This gives the protein CASSQVTGAVNTEAFF.

This sequence joins TRBV30 and TRBJ1-1, with TRBD1 as a possible D gene (5 bases). The germline V gene encodes CDR1 GTSNPN and CDR2 SVGIG (reference sequence). V was clipped by 2 bases and J by 4 bases, with 14 bases between them. CDR3 size: 14 residues. Here the CDR3 reads CAWSNLDRCTEAFF. CDR3 nucleotides: TGTGCCTGGAGTAACCTTGACAGATGCACTGAAGCTTTCTTT.

This clone was counted only a few times. The rearrangement uses TRBV9 and TRBJ1-1; tentative D call: TRBD1 (6 bases). The CDR3 has 13 amino acids. V lost 0 bases, J lost 8 bases, and 11 bases lay in between. Germline CDR1 is SGDLS and CDR2 is YYNGEE. The CDR3 DNA reads as TGTGCCAGCAGCGTAGGACCAGGGGAAGAAGCTTTCTTT. Encoded protein: CASSVGPGEEAFF.

The CDR3 is CASRTDRGLGEQYF. For the CDR3, the DNA is TGTGCCAGCAGAACGGACAGGGGATTGGGCGAGCAGTACTTC. The V call is TRBV2, the J call TRBJ2-7; 9 bases agree with TRBD1. Losses at the gene ends were 6 bases for V and 6 bases for J; bases not matched to a gene: 9. CDR1 is SNHLY and CDR2 is FYNNEI in the germline V gene. The CDR3 has 14 amino acids.